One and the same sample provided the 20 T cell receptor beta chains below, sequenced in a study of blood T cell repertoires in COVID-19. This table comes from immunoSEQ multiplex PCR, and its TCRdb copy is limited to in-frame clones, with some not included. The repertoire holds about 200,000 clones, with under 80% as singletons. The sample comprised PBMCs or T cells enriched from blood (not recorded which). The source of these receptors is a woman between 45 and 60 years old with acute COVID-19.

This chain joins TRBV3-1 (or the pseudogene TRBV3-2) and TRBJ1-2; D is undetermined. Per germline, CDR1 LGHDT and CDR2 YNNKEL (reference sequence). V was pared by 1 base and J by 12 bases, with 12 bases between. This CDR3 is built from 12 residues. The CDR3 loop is CASSQGVAPHTF. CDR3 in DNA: TGTGCCAGCAGCCAAGGGGTAGCGCCCCACACCTTC.

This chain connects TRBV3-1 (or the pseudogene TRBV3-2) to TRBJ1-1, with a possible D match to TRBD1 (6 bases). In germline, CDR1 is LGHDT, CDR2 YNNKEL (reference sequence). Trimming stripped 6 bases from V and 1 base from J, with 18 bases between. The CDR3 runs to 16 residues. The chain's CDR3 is CASRHGRNRANTEAFF. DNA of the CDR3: TGTGCCAGCAGACACGGTCGAAACAGGGCGAACACTGAAGCTTTCTTT.

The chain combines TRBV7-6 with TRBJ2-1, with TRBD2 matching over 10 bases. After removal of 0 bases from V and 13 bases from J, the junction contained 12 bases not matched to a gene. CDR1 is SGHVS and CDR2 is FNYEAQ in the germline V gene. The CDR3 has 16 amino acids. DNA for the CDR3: TGTGCCAGCAGCTTAGCGGCTGGAACTAGCGGGGCGATTCAGTTCTTC. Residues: CASSLAAGTSGAIQFF.

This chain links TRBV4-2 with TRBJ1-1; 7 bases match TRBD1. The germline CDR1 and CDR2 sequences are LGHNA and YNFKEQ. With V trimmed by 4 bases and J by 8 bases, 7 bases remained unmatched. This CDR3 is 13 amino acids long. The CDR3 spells CASSPRQGGEAFF. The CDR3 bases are TGTGCCAGCAGCCCTCGACAGGGCGGGGAAGCTTTCTTT.

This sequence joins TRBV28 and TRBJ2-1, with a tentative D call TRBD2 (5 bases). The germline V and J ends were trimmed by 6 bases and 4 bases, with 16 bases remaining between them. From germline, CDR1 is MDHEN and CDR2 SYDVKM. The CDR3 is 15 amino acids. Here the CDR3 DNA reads TGTGCCAGCAGCTCCCTATTTCCGGGATACAATGAGCAGTTCTTC. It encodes CASSSLFPGYNEQFF.

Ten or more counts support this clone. CDR3 loop: CASSQDGYGYTF. The CDR3, as DNA: TGCGCCAGCAGCCAGGATGGCTATGGCTACACCTTC. The genes are TRBV5-1 and TRBJ1-2, with D unresolved. CDR1 SGHRS and CDR2 YFSETQ come from the germline V gene. Trimming shortened V by 4 bases and J by 4 bases, and 8 bases separated the two germline ends. The CDR3 is 12 amino acids.

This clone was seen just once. The CDR3 is CASSSLSTGETEAFF. The CDR3 nucleotides read TGTGCCAGTAGTTCCCTCTCGACAGGGGAGACTGAAGCTTTCTTT. The gene calls are TRBV19 and TRBJ1-1, with 8 bases identical to TRBD1. Germline V lookup: CDR1 LNHDA, CDR2 SQIVND (reference sequence). CDR3 length: 15 residues. Losses at the gene ends were 5 bases for V and 5 bases for J; bases not matched to a gene: 10.

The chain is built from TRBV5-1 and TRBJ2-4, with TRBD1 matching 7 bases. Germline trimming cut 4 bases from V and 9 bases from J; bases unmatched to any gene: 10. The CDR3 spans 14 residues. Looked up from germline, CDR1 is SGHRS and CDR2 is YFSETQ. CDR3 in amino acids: CASSDVDRLGIQYF. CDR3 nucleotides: TGCGCCAGCAGCGACGTGGACAGGTTGGGCATTCAGTACTTC.

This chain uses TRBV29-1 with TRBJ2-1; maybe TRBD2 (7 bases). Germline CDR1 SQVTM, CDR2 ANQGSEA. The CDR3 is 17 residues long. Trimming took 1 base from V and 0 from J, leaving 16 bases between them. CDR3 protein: CSVEGAGAPSSYNEQFF. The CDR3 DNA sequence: TGCAGCGTTGAAGGGGCGGGGGCCCCGAGCTCCTACAATGAGCAGTTCTTC.

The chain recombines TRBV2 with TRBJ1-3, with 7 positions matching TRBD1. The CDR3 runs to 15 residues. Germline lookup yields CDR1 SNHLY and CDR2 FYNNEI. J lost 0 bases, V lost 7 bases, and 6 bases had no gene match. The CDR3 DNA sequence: TGTGCCAGCAACGCTAGGACAGGCTCTGGAAACACCATATATTTT. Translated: CASNARTGSGNTIYF.

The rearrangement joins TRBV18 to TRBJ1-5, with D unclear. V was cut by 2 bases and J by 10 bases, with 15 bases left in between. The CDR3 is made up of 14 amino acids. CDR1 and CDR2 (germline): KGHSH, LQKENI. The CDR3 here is CASSPAAAPQPQHF. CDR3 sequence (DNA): TGTGCCAGCTCACCAGCGGCGGCACCTCAACCCCAGCATTTT.

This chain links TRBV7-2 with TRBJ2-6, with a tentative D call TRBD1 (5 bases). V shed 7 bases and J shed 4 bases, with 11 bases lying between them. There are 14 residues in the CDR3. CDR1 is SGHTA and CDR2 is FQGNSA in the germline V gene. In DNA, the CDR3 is TGTGCCAGCATACAGGAGCCGGGGGCCAACGTCCTGACTTTC. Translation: CASIQEPGANVLTF.

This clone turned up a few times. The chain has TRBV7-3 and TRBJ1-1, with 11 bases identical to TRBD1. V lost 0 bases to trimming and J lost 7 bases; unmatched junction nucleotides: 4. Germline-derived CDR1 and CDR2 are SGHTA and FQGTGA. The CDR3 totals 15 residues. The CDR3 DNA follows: TGTGCCAGCAGCTTAACGCACGGGACAGGGGGTGAAGCTTTCTTT. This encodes CASSLTHGTGGEAFF.

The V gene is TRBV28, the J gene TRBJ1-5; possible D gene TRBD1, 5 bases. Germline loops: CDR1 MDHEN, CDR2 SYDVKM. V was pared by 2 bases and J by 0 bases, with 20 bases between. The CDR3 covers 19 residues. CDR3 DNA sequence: TGTGCCAGCAGTTTAACCGTATCAGGGTACCTATATAGCAATCAGCCCCAGCATTTT. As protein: CASSLTVSGYLYSNQPQHF.

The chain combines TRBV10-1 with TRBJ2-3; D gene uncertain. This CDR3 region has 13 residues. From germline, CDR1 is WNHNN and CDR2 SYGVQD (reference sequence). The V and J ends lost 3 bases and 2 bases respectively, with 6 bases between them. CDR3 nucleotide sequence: TGCGCCAGCAGTGACCTTTTCACAGATACGCAGTATTTT. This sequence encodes CASSDLFTDTQYF.

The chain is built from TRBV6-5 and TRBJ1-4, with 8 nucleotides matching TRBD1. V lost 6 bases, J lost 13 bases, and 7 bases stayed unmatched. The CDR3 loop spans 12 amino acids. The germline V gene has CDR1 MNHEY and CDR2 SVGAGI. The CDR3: CASRDTGTGLFF. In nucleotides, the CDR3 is TGTGCCAGCAGGGATACCGGGACAGGACTGTTTTTT.

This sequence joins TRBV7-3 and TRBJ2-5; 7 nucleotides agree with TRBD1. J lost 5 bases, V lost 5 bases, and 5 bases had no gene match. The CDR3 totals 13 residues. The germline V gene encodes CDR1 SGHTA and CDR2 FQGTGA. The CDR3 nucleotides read TGTGCCAGCAGCCCCGACAGGGCGGAGACCCAGTACTTC. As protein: CASSPDRAETQYF.

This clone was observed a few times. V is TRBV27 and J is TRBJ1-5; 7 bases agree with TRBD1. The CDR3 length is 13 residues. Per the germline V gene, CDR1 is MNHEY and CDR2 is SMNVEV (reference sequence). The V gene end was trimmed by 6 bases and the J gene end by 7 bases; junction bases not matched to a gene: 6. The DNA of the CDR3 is TGTGCCAGCAGCAAAGGGGGCAGGCAGCCCCAGCATTTT. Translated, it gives CASSKGGRQPQHF.

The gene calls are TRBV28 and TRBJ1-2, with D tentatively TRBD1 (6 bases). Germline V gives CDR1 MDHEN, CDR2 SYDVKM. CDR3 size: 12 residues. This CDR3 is CATQGVKNGYTF. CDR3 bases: TGTGCGACACAGGGTGTGAAAAATGGCTACACCTTC.

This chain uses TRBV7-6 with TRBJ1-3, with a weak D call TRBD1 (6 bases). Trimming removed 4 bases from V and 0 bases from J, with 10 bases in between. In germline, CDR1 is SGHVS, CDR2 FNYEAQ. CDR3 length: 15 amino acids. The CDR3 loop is CASSSEQGSGNTIYF. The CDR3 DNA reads TGTGCCAGCAGCTCCGAACAGGGCTCTGGAAACACCATATATTTT.